This T cell receptor (beta chain) derives from a study of blood T cell repertoires in COVID-19. Study-level information: PBMCs, B-cell-depleted T cells, or T cells provided the cDNA or gDNA that made up the material.

As regards this clone: This same CDR3 is encoded by further DNA sequences in the sample.

The CDR3 is 13 amino acids. The trim removed 4 bases at V and 6 bases at J, leaving 5 bases unmatched. Germline V lookup: CDR1 MNHEY, CDR2 SMNVEV (reference sequence). In the original analysis: From reference gene primer amplification, estimates of nucleated cell counts were derived. This table comes from immunoSEQ multiplex PCR, and its TCRdb copy is limited to in-frame clones, with some not included. Clone size and the V and J calls come from that table; the DNA yielded D and trimming. The table lists approximately 260,000 clones, more than 60% of them singletons, with roughly 4% in the top ten. Sequencing was carried out using peripheral blood. This chain joins TRBV27 and TRBJ2-7; TRBD1 agrees at 8 bases. This receptor was identified in a woman between 40 and 50 years old with active or convalescent COVID-19. The CDR3 sequence: CASSSGTGGEQYF. CDR3 coding DNA: TGTGCCAGCAGTTCCGGGACAGGCGGCGAGCAGTACTTC.